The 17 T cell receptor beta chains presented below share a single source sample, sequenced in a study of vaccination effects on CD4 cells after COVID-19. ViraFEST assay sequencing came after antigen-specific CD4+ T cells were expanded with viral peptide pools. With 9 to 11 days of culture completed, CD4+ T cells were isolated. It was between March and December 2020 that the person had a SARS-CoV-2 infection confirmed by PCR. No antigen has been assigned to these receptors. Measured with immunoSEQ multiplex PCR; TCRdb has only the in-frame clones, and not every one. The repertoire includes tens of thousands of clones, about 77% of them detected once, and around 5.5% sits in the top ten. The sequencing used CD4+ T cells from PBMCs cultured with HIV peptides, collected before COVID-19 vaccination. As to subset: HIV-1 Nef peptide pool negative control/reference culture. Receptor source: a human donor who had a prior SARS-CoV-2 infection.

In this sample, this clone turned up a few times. Here the CDR3 reads CASSQVGARRETGTGELFF. The CDR3 region has the DNA TGTGCCAGCAGCCAAGTAGGAGCGCGGCGGGAGACGGGTACCGGGGAGCTGTTTTTT. J is TRBJ2-2 and V is TRBV4-2; TRBD2 matches at 7 bases. Germline V gene lookup returns CDR1 LGHNA and CDR2 YNFKEQ. The CDR3 contains 19 residues. V lost 1 base, J lost 5 bases, and 16 bases stayed unmatched.

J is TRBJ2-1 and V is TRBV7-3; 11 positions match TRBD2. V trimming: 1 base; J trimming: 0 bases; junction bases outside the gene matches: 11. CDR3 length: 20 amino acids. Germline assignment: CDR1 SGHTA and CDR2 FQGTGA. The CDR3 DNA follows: TGTGCCAGCAGCTTAAGGGCTAGCGGGGGGCGTCCGTTCTCCTACAATGAGCAGTTCTTC. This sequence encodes CASSLRASGGRPFSYNEQFF.

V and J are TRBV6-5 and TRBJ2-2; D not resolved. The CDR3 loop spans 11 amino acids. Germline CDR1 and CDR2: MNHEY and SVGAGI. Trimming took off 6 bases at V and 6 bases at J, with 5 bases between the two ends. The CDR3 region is CASSPPGELFF. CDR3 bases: TGTGCCAGCAGCCCCCCCGGGGAGCTGTTTTTT.

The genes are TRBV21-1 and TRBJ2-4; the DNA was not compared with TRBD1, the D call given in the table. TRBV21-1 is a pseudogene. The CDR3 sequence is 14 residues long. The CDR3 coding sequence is TGTGCCAGCAGGGCGACAGGGGAGGGTGACATTCAGTACTTC. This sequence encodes CASRATGEGDIQYF.

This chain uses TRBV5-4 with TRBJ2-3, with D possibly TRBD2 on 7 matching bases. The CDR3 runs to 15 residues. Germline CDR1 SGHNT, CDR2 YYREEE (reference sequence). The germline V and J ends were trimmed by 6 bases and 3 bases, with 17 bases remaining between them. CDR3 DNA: TGTGCCAGCACCGAAGGGGGGGGAGGAACAGATACGCAGTATTTT. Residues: CASTEGGGGTDTQYF.

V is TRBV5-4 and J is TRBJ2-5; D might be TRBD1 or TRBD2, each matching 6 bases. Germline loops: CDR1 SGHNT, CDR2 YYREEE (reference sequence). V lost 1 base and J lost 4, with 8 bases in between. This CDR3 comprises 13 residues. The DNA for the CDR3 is TGTGCCAGCAGCTTGTGGGGGGCAGAGACCCAGTACTTC. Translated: CASSLWGAETQYF. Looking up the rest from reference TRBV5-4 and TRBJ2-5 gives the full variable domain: ETGVTQSPTHLIKTRGQQVTLRCSSQSGHNTVSWYQQALGQGPQFIFQYYREEENGRGNFPPRFSGLQFPNYSSELNVNALELDDSALYLCASSLWGAETQYFGPGTRLLVL.

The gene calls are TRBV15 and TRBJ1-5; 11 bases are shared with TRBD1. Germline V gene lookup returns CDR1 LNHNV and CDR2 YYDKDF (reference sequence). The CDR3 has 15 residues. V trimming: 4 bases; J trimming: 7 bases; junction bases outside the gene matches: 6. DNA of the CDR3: TGTGCCACCAGCACCCGGACAGGGGGCGGACAGCCCCAGCATTTT. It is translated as CATSTRTGGGQPQHF.

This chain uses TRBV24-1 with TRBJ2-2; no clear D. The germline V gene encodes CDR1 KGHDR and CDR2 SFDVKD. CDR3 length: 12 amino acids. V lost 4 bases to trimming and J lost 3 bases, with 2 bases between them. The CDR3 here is CATSEHTGELFF. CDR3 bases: TGTGCCACCAGTGAGCACACCGGGGAGCTGTTTTTT.

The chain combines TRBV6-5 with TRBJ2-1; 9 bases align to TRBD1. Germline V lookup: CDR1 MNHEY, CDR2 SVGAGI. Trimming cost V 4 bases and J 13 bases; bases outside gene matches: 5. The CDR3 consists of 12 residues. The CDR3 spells CASSSTGGTQFF. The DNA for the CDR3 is TGTGCCAGCAGTTCCACAGGGGGCACTCAGTTCTTC.

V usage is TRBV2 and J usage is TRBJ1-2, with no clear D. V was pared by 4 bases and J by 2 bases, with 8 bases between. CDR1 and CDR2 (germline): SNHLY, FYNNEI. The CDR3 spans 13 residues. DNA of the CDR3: TGTGCCAGCAGTGGGACTTCGAACTATGGCTACACCTTC. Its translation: CASSGTSNYGYTF.

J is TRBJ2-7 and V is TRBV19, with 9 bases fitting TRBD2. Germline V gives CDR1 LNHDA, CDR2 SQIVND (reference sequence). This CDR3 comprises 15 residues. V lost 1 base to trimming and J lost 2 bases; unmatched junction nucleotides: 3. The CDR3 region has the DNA TGTGCCAGTAGTATAGCGCGCGGGAGGGCCTACGAGCAGTACTTC. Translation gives CASSIARGRAYEQYF.

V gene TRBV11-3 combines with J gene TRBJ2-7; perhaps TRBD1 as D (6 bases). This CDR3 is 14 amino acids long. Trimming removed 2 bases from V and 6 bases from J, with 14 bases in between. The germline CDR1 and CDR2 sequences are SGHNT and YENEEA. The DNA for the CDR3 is TGTGCCAGCAGCTTAAAAACAGGGTACGGCGAGCAGTACTTC. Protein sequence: CASSLKTGYGEQYF.

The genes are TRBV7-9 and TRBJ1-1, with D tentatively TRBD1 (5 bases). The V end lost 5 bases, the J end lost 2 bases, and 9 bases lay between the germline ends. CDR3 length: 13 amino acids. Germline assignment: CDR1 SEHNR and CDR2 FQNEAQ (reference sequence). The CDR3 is CASSKQVNTEAFF. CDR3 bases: TGTGCCAGCAGCAAACAGGTTAACACTGAAGCTTTCTTT.

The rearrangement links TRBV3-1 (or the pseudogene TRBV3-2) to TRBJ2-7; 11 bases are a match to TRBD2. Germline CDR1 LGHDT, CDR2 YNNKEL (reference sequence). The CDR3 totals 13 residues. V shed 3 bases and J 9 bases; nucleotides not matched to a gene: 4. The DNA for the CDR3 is TGTGCCAGCAGCCAGAAACTAGCGGGGGTGCAGTACTTC. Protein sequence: CASSQKLAGVQYF.

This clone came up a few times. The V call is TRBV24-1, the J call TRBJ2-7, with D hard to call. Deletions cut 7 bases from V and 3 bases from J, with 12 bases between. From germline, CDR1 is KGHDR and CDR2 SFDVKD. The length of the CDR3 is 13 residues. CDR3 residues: CATSAARGYEQYF. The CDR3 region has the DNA TGTGCCACCAGCGCAGCCCGCGGCTACGAGCAGTACTTC.

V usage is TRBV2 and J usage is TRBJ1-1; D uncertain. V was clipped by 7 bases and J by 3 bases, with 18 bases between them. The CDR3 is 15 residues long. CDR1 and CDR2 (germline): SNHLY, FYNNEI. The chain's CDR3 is CASNIESFSHTEAFF. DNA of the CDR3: TGTGCCAGCAACATTGAGAGTTTTTCACACACTGAAGCTTTCTTT.

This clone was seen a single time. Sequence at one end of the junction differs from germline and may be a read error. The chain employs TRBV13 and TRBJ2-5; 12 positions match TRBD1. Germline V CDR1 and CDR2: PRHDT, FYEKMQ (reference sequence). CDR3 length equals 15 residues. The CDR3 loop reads CASSIGTGGWKTQYF. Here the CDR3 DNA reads TGTGCCAGCAGCATAGGGACAGGGGGCTGGAAGACCCAGTACTTC. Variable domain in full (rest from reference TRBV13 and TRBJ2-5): AAGVIQSPRHLIKEKRETATLKCYPIPRHDTVYWYQQGPGQDPQFLISFYEKMQSDKGSIPDRFSAQQFSDYHSELNMSSLELGDSALYFCASSIGTGGWKTQYFGPGTRLLVL.